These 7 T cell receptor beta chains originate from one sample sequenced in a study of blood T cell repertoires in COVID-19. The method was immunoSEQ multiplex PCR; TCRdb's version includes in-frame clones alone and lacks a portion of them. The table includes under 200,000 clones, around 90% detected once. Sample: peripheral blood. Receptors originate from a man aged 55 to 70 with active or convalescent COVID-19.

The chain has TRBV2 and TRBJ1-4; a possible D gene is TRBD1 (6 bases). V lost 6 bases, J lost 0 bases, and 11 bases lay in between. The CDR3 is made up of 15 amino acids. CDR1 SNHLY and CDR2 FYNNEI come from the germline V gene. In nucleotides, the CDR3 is TGTGCCAGCAGAAATGGACAGTCAACTAATGAAAAACTGTTTTTT. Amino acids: CASRNGQSTNEKLFF.

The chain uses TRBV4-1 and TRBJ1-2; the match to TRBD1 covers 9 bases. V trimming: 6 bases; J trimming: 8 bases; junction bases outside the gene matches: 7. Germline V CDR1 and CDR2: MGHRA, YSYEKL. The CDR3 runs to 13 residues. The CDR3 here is CASRLQGAHGYTF. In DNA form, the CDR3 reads TGCGCCAGCAGACTACAGGGGGCTCACGGCTACACCTTC.

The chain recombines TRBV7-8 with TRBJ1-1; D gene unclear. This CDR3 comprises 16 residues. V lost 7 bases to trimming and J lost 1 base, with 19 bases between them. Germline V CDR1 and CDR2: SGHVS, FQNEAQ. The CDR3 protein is CASTPQSLLSNTEAFF. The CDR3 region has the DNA TGTGCCAGCACTCCGCAATCTCTACTGTCGAACACTGAAGCTTTCTTT.

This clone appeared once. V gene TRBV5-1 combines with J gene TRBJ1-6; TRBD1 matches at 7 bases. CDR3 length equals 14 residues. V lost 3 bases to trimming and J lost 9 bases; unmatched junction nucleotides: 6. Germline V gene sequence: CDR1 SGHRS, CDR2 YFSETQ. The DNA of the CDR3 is TGCGCCAGCAGCTACGGGACAGACAGTTCACCCCTCCACTTT. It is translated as CASSYGTDSSPLHF. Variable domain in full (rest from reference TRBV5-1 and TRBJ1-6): KAGVTQTPRYLIKTRGQQVTLSCSPISGHRSVSWYQQTPGQGLQFLFEYFSETQRNKGNFPGRFSGRQFSNSRSEMNVSTLELGDSALYLCASSYGTDSSPLHFGNGTRLTVT.

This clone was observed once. CDR3 region: CASSLDGGTEAFF. CDR3 sequence (DNA): TGTGCCAGCAGCTTAGACGGAGGTACTGAAGCTTTCTTT. This chain links TRBV9 with TRBJ1-1; no definite D call. CDR1 is SGDLS and CDR2 is YYNGEE in the germline V gene. The germline V and J ends were trimmed by 4 bases and 5 bases, with 12 bases remaining between them. CDR3 size: 13 residues.

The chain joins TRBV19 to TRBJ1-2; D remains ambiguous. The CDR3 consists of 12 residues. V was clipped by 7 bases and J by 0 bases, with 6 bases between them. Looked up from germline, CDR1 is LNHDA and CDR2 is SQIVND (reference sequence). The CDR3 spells CASKQSNYGYTF. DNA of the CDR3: TGTGCCAGTAAACAGTCTAACTATGGCTACACCTTC. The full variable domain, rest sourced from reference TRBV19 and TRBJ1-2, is DGGITQSPKYLFRKEGQNVTLSCEQNLNHDAMYWYRQDPGQGLRLIYYSQIVNDFQKGDIAEGYSVSREKKESFPLTVTSAQKNPTAFYLCASKQSNYGYTFGSGTRLTVV.

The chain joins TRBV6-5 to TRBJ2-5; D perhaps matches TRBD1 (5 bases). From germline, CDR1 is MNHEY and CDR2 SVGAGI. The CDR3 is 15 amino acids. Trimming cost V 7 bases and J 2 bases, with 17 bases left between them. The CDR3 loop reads CASKRQPGVQETQYF. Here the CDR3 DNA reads TGTGCCAGCAAACGACAGCCTGGGGTACAAGAGACCCAGTACTTC.